What follows are 6 T cell receptor beta chains derived from one specimen sequenced in a study of T cell responses to AZD1222 COVID-19 vaccine. Profiling relied on immunoSEQ multiplex PCR, and the TCRdb table lists in-frame clones only, not all of them. The data hold about 110,000 clones, with approximately 90% observed a single time. The sample was peripheral blood, taken 28 days after the second AZD1222 dose. Receptors were obtained from an adult who received the AZD1222 COVID-19 vaccine.

This chain connects TRBV6-2 or TRBV6-3 to TRBJ1-4; a possible D gene is TRBD1 (5 bases). From germline, CDR1 is MNHEY and CDR2 SVGEGT. This CDR3 contains 14 residues. The V end was cut by 4 bases, the J end by 6 bases, with 12 bases between. The CDR3 coding sequence is TGTGCCAGCAGTTCCCAGGGTCTCGATGAAAAACTGTTTTTT. It codes for CASSSQGLDEKLFF.

This clone came up once. The genes are TRBV7-8 and TRBJ1-4, with D possibly matching TRBD1 (6 bases). The CDR3 is made up of 16 amino acids. The ends were cut back, 5 bases at V and 5 bases at J, with 18 bases in the middle. CDR1 and CDR2 from the germline V gene are SGHVS and FQNEAQ. The CDR3 coding sequence is TGTGCCAGCAGCCCGGGAGGGGGGTTTCGGAATGAAAAACTGTTTTTT. Encoded protein: CASSPGGGFRNEKLFF.

The V gene is TRBV3-1 (or the pseudogene TRBV3-2), the J gene TRBJ2-5, with TRBD2 as a possible D gene (6 bases). Germline values: CDR1 LGHDT, CDR2 YNNKEL (reference sequence). V lost 3 bases and J 6 bases, leaving 14 bases between the germline ends. The CDR3 is 14 residues long. The CDR3 coding sequence is TGTGCCAGCAGCCAGGGCCTCGGAGGGCAGACCCAGTACTTC. Translating gives CASSQGLGGQTQYF.

This clone occurred once. The chain is built from TRBV4-2 and TRBJ1-1, with D perhaps TRBD1 (5 bases). Germline assignment: CDR1 LGHNA and CDR2 YNFKEQ. CDR3 length equals 13 residues. V lost 5 bases to trimming and J lost 2 bases, with 9 bases between them. Written as DNA, the CDR3 is TGTGCCAGCAGCAGGGACGGTAACACTGAAGCTTTCTTT. Encoded protein: CASSRDGNTEAFF.

The gene calls are TRBV27 and TRBJ2-7, with D possibly matching TRBD1 (5 bases). This CDR3 is 15 amino acids long. The germline V and J ends were trimmed by 3 bases and 5 bases, with 17 bases remaining between them. Germline V gene lookup returns CDR1 MNHEY and CDR2 SMNVEV (reference sequence). The CDR3 loop reads CASSLAGIRIHEQYF. The CDR3 DNA reads TGTGCCAGCAGTTTGGCAGGGATCCGTATCCACGAGCAGTACTTC.

The chain couples TRBV6-4 to TRBJ1-1; D is unclear. The germline gives CDR1 MRHNA, CDR2 SNTAGT. The CDR3 covers 15 residues. Trimming pared 2 bases from V and 0 bases from J, leaving 10 bases between. CDR3 protein: CASSDLGGMNTEAFF. The DNA for the CDR3 is TGTGCCAGCAGTGACCTAGGAGGTATGAACACTGAAGCTTTCTTT.